These 26 T cell receptor beta chains were all obtained from the same sample, sequenced in a study of regulatory T cells in long-lasting Graves disease. The TCR beta library used iRepertoire HTBI primers with Arm-PCR amplification of CDR3. One entry per CDR3 protein, called by TCRdb with MiXCR from the multiplex PCR reads. The table has about 620,000 distinct CDR3 sequences, under 20% seen once. Indicated time point: newly diagnosed GD, antithyroid drugs for less than 3 months. The authors made the TCR library using RNA they extracted from PBMCs. These data were also reused for a study on T cells in Graves' hyperthyroidism and ophthalmopathy.

This material consisted of peripheral blood mononuclear cells (PBMCs), taken at new diagnosis, from a patient treated with antithyroid drugs. All receptors come from a woman in her twenties or thirties with Graves disease.

In this sample, this clonotype turned up many times. V gene TRBV20-1 combines with J gene TRBJ2-7; the D gene is possibly TRBD2 (6 bases). This CDR3 is built from 14 residues. Trimming pared 1 base from V and 0 bases from J, leaving 10 bases between. Germline V CDR1 and CDR2: DFQATT, SNEGSKA (reference sequence). CDR3 sequence (DNA): TGCAGTGCTAGAGGGCGGGGTAGCTCCTACGAGCAGTACTTC. It yields the protein CSARGRGSSYEQYF.

This clonotype was recorded at least ten times. This chain joins TRBV3-1 and TRBJ1-2; TRBD1 agrees at 8 bases. The CDR3 extends over 14 amino acids. Losses at the gene ends were 6 bases for V and 7 bases for J; bases not matched to a gene: 10. Germline V gene sequence: CDR1 LGHDT, CDR2 YNNKEL (reference sequence). The DNA of the CDR3 is TGTGCCAGCAGTGAGACAGGGGAAGCATTTGGCTACACCTTC. Amino acid sequence: CASSETGEAFGYTF.

This clonotype was counted a few times. The V call is TRBV12-3 or TRBV12-4, the J call TRBJ2-7; TRBD1 matches at 9 bases. V dropped 5 bases and J dropped 4; count of bases not matched to a gene: 9. The CDR3 length is 15 residues. CDR3: CASSTRGTGFYEQYF. The DNA for the CDR3 is TGTGCCAGCAGTACAAGGGGGACAGGGTTTTACGAGCAGTACTTC.

This clonotype was seen repeatedly, ten times or more. The V and J genes are TRBV28 and TRBJ1-2; maybe TRBD1 (6 bases). CDR3 size: 14 residues. Trimming stripped 3 bases from V and 5 bases from J, with 13 bases between. CDR1 is MDHEN and CDR2 is SYDVKM in the germline V gene. The CDR3 here is CASSFSRGGYGYTF. In DNA, the CDR3 is TGTGCCAGCAGTTTCAGCAGGGGAGGTTATGGCTACACCTTC.

Many counts were recorded for this clonotype. The chain has TRBV10-3 and TRBJ1-1; D is unresolved. This CDR3 is 12 amino acids long. CDR1 and CDR2 (germline): ENHRY, SYGVKD. V lost 2 bases to trimming and J lost 1 base, with 2 bases between them. The CDR3 loop is CAISEKNTEAFF. The CDR3, as DNA: TGTGCCATCAGTGAGAAGAACACTGAAGCTTTCTTT.

This clonotype has a handful of counts. The V call is TRBV5-1, the J call TRBJ2-1; the D gene is possibly TRBD2 (5 bases). The CDR3 runs to 18 residues. Looked up from germline, CDR1 is SGHRS and CDR2 is YFSETQ. Between the trimmed V and J ends, which lost 4 bases and 0 bases, there was a span of 20 bases. The CDR3 spells CASSLVQISGSSYNEQFF. In DNA form, the CDR3 reads TGCGCCAGCAGCCTAGTGCAAATTTCGGGAAGCTCCTACAATGAGCAGTTCTTC. Full variable domain (missing parts from reference TRBV5-1 and TRBJ2-1): KAGVTQTPRYLIKTRGQQVTLSCSPISGHRSVSWYQQTPGQGLQFLFEYFSETQRNKGNFPGRFSGRQFSNSRSEMNVSTLELGDSALYLCASSLVQISGSSYNEQFFGPGTRLTVL.

This chain links TRBV28 with TRBJ1-5; D gene unclear. CDR1 and CDR2 from the germline V gene are MDHEN and SYDVKM. The CDR3 sequence is 13 residues long. V gave up 6 bases and J gave up 5 bases, with 11 bases separating them. CDR3 region: CASRTAWDQPQHF. The CDR3, as DNA: TGTGCCAGCAGAACCGCCTGGGATCAGCCCCAGCATTTT.

The chain has TRBV15 and TRBJ2-7; TRBD2 is a possible D gene (6 bases). The length of the CDR3 is 15 residues. V was clipped by 2 bases and J by 3 bases, with 14 bases between them. The germline CDR1 and CDR2 sequences are LNHNV and YYDKDF (reference sequence). CDR3 residues: CATSRPAGNSYEQYF. CDR3 DNA sequence: TGTGCCACCAGCAGACCGGCGGGAAATAGCTACGAGCAGTACTTC.

This clonotype has just a few counts. This chain joins TRBV3-1 and TRBJ1-1; 10 bases fit TRBD1. Trimming cost V 4 bases and J 11 bases; bases outside gene matches: 10. The CDR3 covers 14 residues. Germline V lookup: CDR1 LGHDT, CDR2 YNNKEL (reference sequence). CDR3 in DNA: TGTGCCAGCAGCCGCACCCGGGACAGGGGAAGGGCTTTCTTT. It yields the protein CASSRTRDRGRAFF. Looking up the rest from reference TRBV3-1 and TRBJ1-1 gives the full variable domain: DTAVSQTPKYLVTQMGNDKSIKCEQNLGHDTMYWYKQDSKKFLKIMFSYNNKELIINETVPNRFSPKSPDKAHLNLHINSLELGDSAVYFCASSRTRDRGRAFFGQGTRLTVV.

A few counts support this clonotype. The chain links TRBV28 to TRBJ2-7, with D possibly being TRBD1 (5 bases). CDR1 is MDHEN, CDR2 SYDVKM, per germline. The length of the CDR3 is 15 residues. V dropped 6 bases and J dropped 6 bases, with 21 bases sitting between them. CDR3 residues: CASSKGNHRDSEQYF. CDR3 sequence (DNA): TGTGCCAGCAGCAAGGGGAATCATAGGGATAGCGAGCAGTACTTC.

This clonotype was found many times. This chain uses TRBV27 with TRBJ2-7; 9 bases are shared with TRBD2. Trimming cost V 5 bases and J 7 bases; bases outside gene matches: 12. This CDR3 is 15 amino acids long. CDR1 is MNHEY and CDR2 is SMNVEV in the germline V gene (reference sequence). CDR3 in amino acids: CASSPMASGTREQYF. CDR3 nucleotide sequence: TGTGCCAGCAGTCCGATGGCTAGCGGGACGAGGGAGCAGTACTTC.

The rearrangement links TRBV7-2 to TRBJ2-1; 11 positions agree with TRBD1. Germline CDR1 is SGHTA and CDR2 is FQGNSA. With 2 bases clipped from V and 9 bases from J, the junction kept 12 bases outside the gene matches. This CDR3 contains 17 residues. The CDR3 nucleotides read TGTGCCAGCAGCTTACTCTCCGGACAGGGGGCTTCGGGTGAGCAGTTCTTC. Protein: CASSLLSGQGASGEQFF.

This clonotype was counted at least ten times. This sequence joins TRBV11-2 and TRBJ2-2; D possibly corresponds to TRBD1 (5 bases). With 5 bases removed from V and 0 bases from J, the gap between germline ends came to 7 bases. Germline assignment: CDR1 SGHAT and CDR2 FQNNGV. This CDR3 has 14 amino acids. The DNA for the CDR3 is TGTGCCAGCAGCCCGACAGCGAACACCGGGGAGCTGTTTTTT. It encodes CASSPTANTGELFF.

This clonotype showed up many times. The CDR3 here is CASSELSGRSYEQYF. The CDR3 region has the DNA TGTGCCAGCAGTGAACTAAGCGGGCGGTCCTACGAGCAGTACTTC. V gene TRBV6-2 or TRBV6-3 combines with J gene TRBJ2-7; tentative D call: TRBD2 (6 bases). Trimming cost V 5 bases and J 1 base, with 15 bases left between them. The CDR3 length is 15 residues. Germline V gives CDR1 MNHEY, CDR2 SVGEGT.

This clonotype was seen ten or more times. J is TRBJ2-2 and V is TRBV11-2; D unresolved. Germline CDR1 is SGHAT and CDR2 is FQNNGV. Trimming took 3 bases from V and 5 from J, leaving 7 bases between them. CDR3 length: 13 amino acids. CDR3 loop: CASSLSRTGELFF. CDR3 nucleotides: TGTGCCAGCAGCTTGTCGCGGACCGGGGAGCTGTTTTTT.

This clonotype was observed a few times. This rearrangement joins TRBV9 to TRBJ1-6; tentative D call: TRBD1 (5 bases). The CDR3 loop spans 18 amino acids. Trimming left V 0 bases short and J 0 bases short, with 13 bases between. The germline V gene has CDR1 SGDLS and CDR2 YYNGEE. CDR3 sequence: CASSVEGTVSSYNSPLHF. The CDR3 DNA is TGTGCCAGCAGCGTAGAAGGGACCGTATCCTCCTATAATTCACCCCTCCACTTT.

This clonotype has a count of ten or more. The chain joins TRBV6-5 to TRBJ2-5, with D unresolved. The CDR3 loop spans 14 amino acids. Germline lookup yields CDR1 MNHEY and CDR2 SVGAGI. The germline V and J ends were trimmed by 4 bases and 1 base, with 10 bases remaining between them. This CDR3 reads CASSSRLGQETQYF. The CDR3 nucleotides are TGTGCCAGCAGTTCTAGACTTGGCCAAGAGACCCAGTACTTC.

This clonotype has just a few counts. The chain uses TRBV7-9 and TRBJ2-3; D is unresolved. Looked up from germline, CDR1 is SEHNR and CDR2 is FQNEAQ (reference sequence). Trimming shortened V by 1 base and J by 0 bases, and 14 bases separated the two germline ends. This CDR3 comprises 17 residues. The CDR3 DNA reads TGTGCCAGCAGCTTAGGTTTTCGGTCAGCTAGCACAGATACGCAGTATTTT. It specifies CASSLGFRSASTDTQYF.

The CDR3 region is CASSPRQGPYNEQFF. In DNA form, the CDR3 reads TGTGCCAGCAGTCCAAGACAGGGCCCCTACAATGAGCAGTTCTTC. This chain uses TRBV6-1 with TRBJ2-1, with 7 positions matching TRBD1. Germline V gene data show CDR1 as MNHNS and CDR2 as SASEGT. The CDR3 totals 15 residues. The V gene end was trimmed by 5 bases and the J gene end by 2 bases; junction bases not matched to a gene: 6.

In its sample, this clonotype was seen a few times. The chain carries TRBV29-1 and TRBJ1-1; 9 positions match TRBD1. This CDR3 contains 15 residues. Germline V gene data show CDR1 as SQVTM and CDR2 as ANQGSEA. The V and J ends lost 4 bases and 5 bases, in that order; junction bases with no gene match: 11. The CDR3 reads CSVGGEGTGRTEAFF. The CDR3 DNA follows: TGCAGCGTTGGGGGGGAGGGGACAGGGCGTACTGAAGCTTTCTTT.

This chain joins TRBV30 and TRBJ1-2, with D maybe TRBD1 (5 bases). The CDR3 length is 11 residues. From germline, CDR1 is GTSNPN and CDR2 SVGIG (reference sequence). Trimming stripped 1 base from V and 7 bases from J, with 7 bases between. CDR3 in amino acids: CAWSEGVGYTF. The CDR3 nucleotides read TGTGCCTGGAGTGAAGGGGTTGGCTACACCTTC.

The genes are TRBV2 and TRBJ2-2; possibly TRBD1 for D (6 bases). The CDR3 has 16 amino acids. Germline CDR1 and CDR2: SNHLY and FYNNEI. V was cut by 5 bases and J by 2 bases, with 15 bases left in between. The CDR3 sequence is CASSPLWGPNTGELFF. CDR3 in DNA: TGTGCCAGCAGTCCCCTTTGGGGGCCCAACACCGGGGAGCTGTTTTTT.

The sample holds many counts of this clonotype. The V gene is TRBV27, the J gene TRBJ1-1, with D hard to call. The CDR3 spans 14 residues. The V gene's germline CDR1 is MNHEY and CDR2 SMNVEV (reference sequence). The V and J ends lost 8 bases and 2 bases respectively, with 15 bases between them. The CDR3 sequence is CASQGSNFNTEAFF. In DNA form, the CDR3 reads TGTGCCAGCCAAGGGAGCAATTTCAACACTGAAGCTTTCTTT.

This clonotype was recorded many times. V gene TRBV7-3 combines with J gene TRBJ2-1, with 7 bases fitting TRBD1. The CDR3 length is 15 residues. The germline V gene encodes CDR1 SGHTA and CDR2 FQGTGA. V was clipped by 0 bases and J by 6 bases; unmatched bases: 5. The CDR3 loop reads CASSLTGTESNEQFF. For the CDR3, the DNA is TGTGCCAGCAGCTTAACCGGGACAGAAAGCAATGAGCAGTTCTTC.

This clonotype was detected many times. J is TRBJ1-6 and V is TRBV16, with unresolved D. CDR3 length: 14 amino acids. Germline CDR1 and CDR2: KGHSY and FQNENV. V was trimmed by 0 bases and J by 11 bases, leaving 11 bases between them. In DNA form, the CDR3 reads TGTGCCAGCAGCCAATCAGAGGGTCGGACACCCCTCCACTTT. It specifies CASSQSEGRTPLHF. Variable domain in full (rest from reference TRBV16 and TRBJ1-6): GEEVAQTPKHLVRGEGQKAKLYCAPIKGHSYVFWYQQVLKNEFKFLISFQNENVFDETGMPKERFSAKCLPNSPCSLEIQATKLEDSAVYFCASSQSEGRTPLHFGNGTRLTVT.

The V call is TRBV9, the J call TRBJ2-3; D is unclear. V was cut by 0 bases and J by 3 bases, with 8 bases left in between. The V gene's germline CDR1 is SGDLS and CDR2 YYNGEE. The CDR3 spans 14 residues. DNA of the CDR3: TGTGCCAGCAGCGTAGCCGCCATGACAGATACGCAGTATTTT. Translating gives CASSVAAMTDTQYF.